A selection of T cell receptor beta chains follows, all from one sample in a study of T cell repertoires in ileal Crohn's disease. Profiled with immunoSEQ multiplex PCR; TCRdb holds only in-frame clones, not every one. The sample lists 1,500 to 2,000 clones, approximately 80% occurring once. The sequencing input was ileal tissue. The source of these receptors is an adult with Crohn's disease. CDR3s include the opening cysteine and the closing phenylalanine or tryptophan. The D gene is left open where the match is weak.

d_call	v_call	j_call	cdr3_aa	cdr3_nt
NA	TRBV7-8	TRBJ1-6	CASSSSIESSSYNSPLHF	TGTGCCAGCAGCTCTTCTATAGAGTCGAGCTCCTATAATTCACCCCTCCACTTT
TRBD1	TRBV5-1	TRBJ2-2	CASSAIQGSTGELFF	TGCGCCAGCAGCGCCATACAGGGGTCCACCGGGGAGCTGTTTTTT